Presented here are 25 T cell receptor beta chains from one specimen sequenced in a study of cytomegalovirus exposure and HLA in healthy donors. A multiplex PCR was run with 60 Vbeta primers and 13 Jbeta primers. Produced via immunoSEQ multiplex PCR; TCRdb's table is partial and in-frame only. Of 150,000 to 200,000 clones listed, 70% to 90% are singletons. Sequenced input: PBMCs. Source of these receptors: a woman under 30 in good health and CMV-seronegative.

The chain uses TRBV4-3 and TRBJ2-7, with 12 bases identical to TRBD2. Losses at the gene ends were 3 bases for V and 2 bases for J; bases not matched to a gene: 5. The CDR3 loop spans 16 amino acids. Germline CDR1 is LGHNA and CDR2 is YSLEER. In DNA form, the CDR3 reads TGCGCCAGCAGCCAGGGAACTAGCGGGAGGCCCTACGAGCAGTACTTC. Its translation: CASSQGTSGRPYEQYF.

This clone has only one observation. The chain carries TRBV9 and TRBJ1-1; no clear D. The CDR3 contains 13 residues. CDR1 SGDLS and CDR2 YYNGEE come from the germline V gene. V was clipped by 3 bases and J by 2 bases, with 8 bases between them. The CDR3 here is CASSAGFNTEAFF. The CDR3 DNA sequence: TGTGCCAGCAGCGCGGGATTTAACACTGAAGCTTTCTTT.

The table lists this clone with a few counts. The gene calls are TRBV11-2 and TRBJ2-2; D remains unclear. The CDR3 spans 14 residues. V lost 0 bases to trimming and J lost 1 base, with 3 bases between them. The V gene's germline CDR1 is SGHAT and CDR2 FQNNGV. The CDR3 DNA sequence: TGTGCCAGCAGCTTAGATAGGAACACCGGGGAGCTGTTTTTT. Translating gives CASSLDRNTGELFF.

The chain employs TRBV27 and TRBJ2-1, with D tentatively TRBD1 (6 bases). CDR3 length equals 15 residues. The V end was cut by 4 bases, the J end by 2 bases, with 12 bases between. Germline values: CDR1 MNHEY, CDR2 SMNVEV (reference sequence). The CDR3 sequence: CASSSPGHPYNEQFF. DNA of the CDR3: TGTGCCAGCAGTTCACCGGGACATCCCTACAATGAGCAGTTCTTC.

J is TRBJ2-1 and V is TRBV7-9; 8 nucleotides agree with TRBD1. Trimming removed 2 bases from V and 15 bases from J; junction bases left unmatched: 6. Per the germline V gene, CDR1 is SEHNR and CDR2 is FQNEAQ (reference sequence). The CDR3 contains 12 residues. CDR3 bases: TGTGCCAGCAGCTTAATCCAGGGGGCTAGGTTCTTC. Its protein product is CASSLIQGARFF.

The chain uses TRBV14 and TRBJ2-5; D not certain. Germline V gives CDR1 SGHDN, CDR2 FVKESK. V shed 5 bases and J shed 3 bases, with 10 bases lying between them. The CDR3 totals 13 residues. CDR3 sequence (DNA): TGTGCCAGCAGCTCCCGACTGAAAGAGACCCAGTACTTC. This encodes CASSSRLKETQYF. Together with reference TRBV14 and TRBJ2-5, the CDR3 gives the full variable domain: EAGVTQFPSHSVIEKGQTVTLRCDPISGHDNLYWYRRVMGKEIKFLLHFVKESKQDESGMPNNRFLAERTGGTYSTLKVQPAELEDSGVYFCASSSRLKETQYFGPGTRLLVL.

V is TRBV10-3 and J is TRBJ2-7; 9 nucleotides match TRBD2. Germline V lookup: CDR1 ENHRY, CDR2 SYGVKD. The V gene end was trimmed by 2 bases and the J gene end by 7 bases; junction bases not matched to a gene: 6. The length of the CDR3 is 14 residues. The CDR3 DNA sequence: TGTGCCATCAGTGAGGGCGGGGGGGACGTGGAGCAGTACTTC. It translates to CAISEGGGDVEQYF.

This chain uses TRBV10-3 with TRBJ1-1; D gene uncertain. This CDR3 comprises 13 residues. The germline V gene has CDR1 ENHRY and CDR2 SYGVKD. With 3 bases removed from V and 4 bases from J, the gap between germline ends came to 9 bases. This CDR3 reads CAISERSGTEAFF. The CDR3 bases are TGTGCCATCAGTGAAAGATCGGGCACTGAAGCTTTCTTT.

The chain links TRBV27 to TRBJ1-4, with a tentative D call TRBD1 (5 bases). CDR1 is MNHEY, CDR2 SMNVEV, per germline (reference sequence). V was cut by 0 bases and J by 7 bases, with 30 bases left in between. The CDR3 loop spans 21 amino acids. The CDR3 DNA sequence: TGTGCCAGCAGTTTATCCTCCCCGAGGAACAGGCGCCAGCAAATAATTGAAAAACTGTTTTTT. It translates to CASSLSSPRNRRQQIIEKLFF.

This chain joins TRBV20-1 and TRBJ2-1; a weak D match, TRBD2 (5 bases). The length of the CDR3 is 11 residues. V was trimmed by 8 bases and J by 8 bases, leaving 13 bases between them. CDR1 and CDR2 (germline): DFQATT, SNEGSKA (reference sequence). The chain's CDR3 is CSTRGADEQFF. The CDR3 DNA reads as TGCAGTACCCGGGGAGCGGATGAGCAGTTCTTC.

This chain joins TRBV12-5 and TRBJ2-3, with 11 bases lining up with TRBD2. Per the germline V gene, CDR1 is LGHNT and CDR2 is FRNRAP. There are 18 residues in the CDR3. V was clipped by 0 bases and J by 2 bases; unmatched bases: 7. For the CDR3, the DNA is TGTGCTAGTGGTTTGGTTGGGGCTAGCGGGGGGTACACAGATACGCAGTATTTT. It is translated as CASGLVGASGGYTDTQYF.

This clone was observed a few times. Germline and junction disagree at one end, which may indicate a read error. The V call is TRBV6-1, the J call TRBJ1-4; D may be TRBD1 (6 bases). The CDR3 has 15 residues. From germline, CDR1 is MNHNS and CDR2 SASEGT. The CDR3 region is CASREGQSNNEKLFF. CDR3 in DNA: TGTGCCAGCAGGGAAGGACAGTCCAACAATGAAAAACTGTTTTTT.

The chain recombines TRBV6-1 with TRBJ2-7; 13 bases are shared with TRBD2. The J segment lost 2 bases and the V segment lost 4 bases, leaving 14 bases of the junction unmatched. Germline-derived CDR1 and CDR2 are MNHNS and SASEGT. The CDR3 runs to 19 residues. The CDR3 coding sequence is TGTGCCAGCAGTGGTCGCGACACTAGCGGGAGGGCGGGTCCCTACGAGCAGTACTTC. Translated, it gives CASSGRDTSGRAGPYEQYF.

V usage is TRBV28 and J usage is TRBJ1-1; 9 bases map to TRBD1. CDR3 length equals 15 residues. V lost 4 bases, J lost 1 base, and 4 bases stayed unmatched. Germline V gives CDR1 MDHEN, CDR2 SYDVKM. The DNA for the CDR3 is TGTGCCAGCAGTTCTGGGGACAGGGCGAACACTGAAGCTTTCTTT. This codes for CASSSGDRANTEAFF.

The gene calls are TRBV11-3 and TRBJ2-4; 9 bases agree with TRBD1. The CDR3 runs 16 residues. Germline V gene data show CDR1 as SGHNT and CDR2 as YENEEA. The V and J ends lost 3 bases and 2 bases, in that order; junction bases with no gene match: 5. DNA of the CDR3: TGTGCCAGCAGCTTTCCGGGACAGGGAACCAAAAACATTCAGTACTTC. Protein sequence: CASSFPGQGTKNIQYF. The whole variable domain, filled in from reference TRBV11-3 and TRBJ2-4, reads EAGVVQSPRYKIIEKKQPVAFWCNPISGHNTLYWYLQNLGQGPELLIRYENEEAVDDSQLPKDRFSAERLKGVDSTLKIQPAELGDSAVYLCASSFPGQGTKNIQYFGAGTRLSVL.

The V and J genes are TRBV23-1 and TRBJ2-7; 9 bases are shared with TRBD1. TRBV23-1 is an open reading frame whose function is uncertain. The CDR3 is 17 residues long. The ends lost 4 bases at V and 4 bases at J; junction bases unmatched: 14. CDR3 region: CASSPWDRVIVFYEQYF. As DNA, the CDR3 is TGCGCCAGCAGTCCTTGGGACAGGGTGATTGTATTTTACGAGCAGTACTTC.

The rearrangement links TRBV15 to TRBJ1-5; D gene ambiguous. CDR1 is LNHNV and CDR2 is YYDKDF in the germline V gene (reference sequence). This CDR3 is built from 15 residues. Trimming cost V 3 bases and J 4 bases, with 13 bases left between them. CDR3 bases: TGTGCCACCAGCAGGGCGGGCGGTAGGAATCAGCCCCAGCATTTT. It specifies CATSRAGGRNQPQHF.

The gene calls are TRBV7-9 and TRBJ1-4; 10 nucleotides agree with TRBD1. This CDR3 comprises 16 residues. Losses at the gene ends were 4 bases for V and 0 bases for J; bases not matched to a gene: 2. Germline CDR1 SEHNR, CDR2 FQNEAQ (reference sequence). CDR3 nucleotide sequence: TGTGCCAGCAGCTGGGGACAGGGGACAACTAATGAAAAACTGTTTTTT. Amino acids: CASSWGQGTTNEKLFF.

This clone was seen just once. The V call is TRBV9, the J call TRBJ2-1; D remains unclear. Germline V CDR1 and CDR2: SGDLS, YYNGEE. Trimming took 4 bases from V and 2 from J, leaving 22 bases between them. The CDR3 runs to 18 residues. CDR3 in DNA: TGTGCCAGCAGCCACCCCGAGTCCGCAGGATACACCTACAATGAGCAGTTCTTC. Its translation: CASSHPESAGYTYNEQFF.

This rearrangement joins TRBV19 to TRBJ2-2; D uncertain. V was cut by 3 bases and J by 0 bases, with 2 bases left in between. The germline V gene encodes CDR1 LNHDA and CDR2 SQIVND (reference sequence). The CDR3 length is 13 residues. CDR3 loop: CASSIANTGELFF. For the CDR3, the DNA is TGTGCCAGTAGTATCGCGAACACCGGGGAGCTGTTTTTT.

V is TRBV7-6 and J is TRBJ2-2; 9 bases fit TRBD1. CDR1 and CDR2 (germline): SGHVS, FNYEAQ. The CDR3 length is 14 residues. V lost 8 bases, J lost 0 bases, and 1 base stayed unmatched. The CDR3 region is CASRQGANTGELFF. In DNA, the CDR3 is TGTGCCAGCCGACAGGGGGCGAACACCGGGGAGCTGTTTTTT. Filled out from reference TRBV7-6 and TRBJ2-2, the complete variable domain reads GAGVSQSPRYKVTKRGQDVALRCDPISGHVSLYWYRQALGQGPEFLTYFNYEAQQDKSGLPNDRFSAERPEGSISTLTIQRTEQRDSAMYRCASRQGANTGELFFGEGSRLTVL.

The rearrangement joins TRBV6-6 to TRBJ1-2, with 8 bases identical to TRBD1. CDR1 and CDR2 from the germline V gene are MNHNY and SVGAGI (reference sequence). CDR3 size: 15 residues. V dropped 0 bases and J dropped 6; count of bases not matched to a gene: 6. DNA for the CDR3: TGTGCCAGCAGTTACTCGGACAGGGTAGTACATGGCTACACCTTC. Translating it yields CASSYSDRVVHGYTF.

The chain carries TRBV7-9 and TRBJ2-2; TRBD1 might be the D (5 bases). The V end was cut by 5 bases, the J end by 0 bases, with 22 bases between. Germline CDR1 and CDR2: SEHNR and FQNEAQ (reference sequence). This CDR3 contains 19 residues. The CDR3 DNA follows: TGTGCCAGCAGCCCCCTCGCAGGGTCAAGGGCCCCGAACACCGGGGAGCTGTTTTTT. This sequence encodes CASSPLAGSRAPNTGELFF.

This chain links TRBV25-1 with TRBJ1-2; 7 positions match TRBD1. Trimming cost V 7 bases and J 8 bases; bases outside gene matches: 10. The CDR3 consists of 13 residues. Germline CDR1 is MGHDK and CDR2 is SYGVNS. The CDR3 here is CASNAGGMRGYTF. The CDR3 DNA follows: TGTGCCAGCAACGCAGGGGGGATGAGGGGCTACACCTTC.

The chain is built from TRBV28 and TRBJ1-1; D is unclear. This CDR3 has 13 residues. Looked up from germline, CDR1 is MDHEN and CDR2 is SYDVKM. Trimming shortened V by 6 bases and J by 1 base, and 9 bases separated the two germline ends. CDR3 amino acids: CASSPQKNTEAFF. The CDR3 DNA is TGTGCCAGCAGCCCCCAAAAGAACACTGAAGCTTTCTTT.